These 17 T cell receptor beta chains originate from one sample sequenced in a study of blood T cell repertoires in COVID-19. Sequenced by immunoSEQ multiplex PCR; TCRdb stores in-frame clones only, minus some. The sample records 56,000 or so clones, approximately 81% being singletons. The sample comprised peripheral blood. These receptors were obtained from a woman of 80 years or more with acute or convalescent COVID-19.

The chain is built from TRBV24-1 and TRBJ2-7; D is possibly TRBD2 (6 bases). Per germline, CDR1 KGHDR and CDR2 SFDVKD. Trimming took off 4 bases at V and 3 bases at J, with 15 bases between the two ends. The CDR3 is made up of 15 amino acids. DNA of the CDR3: TGTGCCACCAGTGACTTTCGGGACTCCCACTACGAGCAGTACTTC. Its protein is CATSDFRDSHYEQYF.

This clone was detected a few times. The chain uses TRBV2 and TRBJ2-7, with 10 bases identical to TRBD1. This CDR3 comprises 15 residues. Per the germline V gene, CDR1 is SNHLY and CDR2 is FYNNEI. Trimming at V came to 8 bases and at J to 5 bases, leaving 12 bases not matched to a gene. The CDR3 coding sequence is TGTGCCAGCCGGGTCGGACAGGGGGAATTCGACGAGCAGTACTTC. Its translation is CASRVGQGEFDEQYF.

This clone is a singleton in its sample. The chain has TRBV11-3 and TRBJ2-3, with 8 bases fitting TRBD1. Per the germline V gene, CDR1 is SGHNT and CDR2 is YENEEA. V was pared by 5 bases and J by 3 bases, with 4 bases of the junction left unmatched. The CDR3 runs 14 residues. Written as DNA, the CDR3 is TGTGCCAGCAGCCGACAGGGGTTGACAGATACGCAGTATTTT. As protein: CASSRQGLTDTQYF. The complete variable domain, with remaining parts taken from reference TRBV11-3 and TRBJ2-3, reads EAGVVQSPRYKIIEKKQPVAFWCNPISGHNTLYWYLQNLGQGPELLIRYENEEAVDDSQLPKDRFSAERLKGVDSTLKIQPAELGDSAVYLCASSRQGLTDTQYFGPGTRLTVL.

The J gene is TRBJ1-1, the V gene TRBV10-3, with 10 positions matching TRBD1. The CDR3 length is 13 residues. Germline lookup yields CDR1 ENHRY and CDR2 SYGVKD. V was clipped by 5 bases and J by 5 bases; unmatched bases: 2. CDR3 nucleotides: TGTGCCATCAGTAGACAGGGGGCAACTGAAGCTTTCTTT. As protein: CAISRQGATEAFF.

This clone was observed a few times. V gene TRBV30 combines with J gene TRBJ1-2; D gene ambiguous. V shed 5 bases and J shed 8 bases, with 6 bases lying between them. CDR3 length equals 9 residues. Germline assignment: CDR1 GTSNPN and CDR2 SVGIG (reference sequence). In nucleotides, the CDR3 is TGTGCCTGGGGTGAGGGCTACACCTTC. It specifies CAWGEGYTF. Based on the CDR3 plus reference TRBV30 and TRBJ1-2, the full variable domain is SQTIHQWPATLVQPVGSPLSLECTVEGTSNPNLYWYRQAAGRGLQLLFYSVGIGQISSEVPQNLSASRPQDRQFILSSKKLLLSDSGFYLCAWGEGYTFGSGTRLTVV.

Concerning this clone: An end of the junction does not agree with germline; a read error may underlie this. The DNA for the CDR3 is TGTGCTAGCAGCTTTGGGCGGGACGATACGCAGTATTTT. Translated, it gives CASSFGRDDTQYF. The genes are TRBV7-7 and TRBJ2-3; tentative D call: TRBD2 (6 bases). Germline loops: CDR1 SSHAT, CDR2 FNYEAQ (reference sequence). This CDR3 spans 13 amino acids.

The gene calls are TRBV6-5 and TRBJ2-5; D is unresolved. CDR1 MNHEY and CDR2 SVGAGI come from the germline V gene. This CDR3 has 13 residues. V gave up 8 bases and J gave up 5 bases, with 15 bases separating them. CDR3 sequence (DNA): TGTGCCAGCCTCCCCGCCAGGTGGGAGACCCAGTACTTC. It translates to CASLPARWETQYF.

This clone was seen more than once but under ten times. The rearrangement uses TRBV3-1 (or the pseudogene TRBV3-2) and TRBJ1-1; 7 bases map to TRBD1. Germline CDR1 LGHDT, CDR2 YNNKEL (reference sequence). The CDR3 has 14 residues. Losses at the gene ends were 6 bases for V and 0 bases for J; bases not matched to a gene: 4. The CDR3 sequence is CASRETGMNTEAFF. CDR3 nucleotide sequence: TGTGCCAGCAGGGAGACAGGGATGAACACTGAAGCTTTCTTT.

The J gene is TRBJ1-2, the V gene TRBV14; D remains ambiguous. The germline V gene has CDR1 SGHDN and CDR2 FVKESK. The ends were cut back, 3 bases at V and 0 bases at J, with 14 bases in the middle. CDR3 length: 16 amino acids. For the CDR3, the DNA is TGTGCCAGCAGCCAGGCGGGGTTAGTCTCTAACTATGGCTACACCTTC. This sequence encodes CASSQAGLVSNYGYTF.

V and J are TRBV5-1 and TRBJ2-3, with 10 bases aligning to TRBD2. The CDR3 has 17 residues. CDR1 and CDR2 (germline): SGHRS, YFSETQ. The V gene end was trimmed by 1 base and the J gene end by 4 bases; junction bases not matched to a gene: 9. CDR3 DNA: TGCGCCAGCAGCTTGTGGGGGACTAGCGTTAATTCAGATACGCAGTATTTT. Protein sequence: CASSLWGTSVNSDTQYF.

The CDR3 spells CAWSVTGNPIPQHF. The CDR3 coding sequence is TGTGCCTGGAGTGTAACAGGGAATCCTATCCCCCAGCATTTT. V is TRBV30 and J is TRBJ1-5; D may be TRBD1 (6 bases). Trimming took 0 bases from V and 10 from J, leaving 16 bases between them. CDR3 length equals 14 residues. Germline-derived CDR1 and CDR2 are GTSNPN and SVGIG (reference sequence).

V is TRBV6-5 and J is TRBJ1-1, with unresolved D. Trimming pared 5 bases from V and 2 bases from J, leaving 6 bases between. The length of the CDR3 is 12 residues. CDR1 is MNHEY, CDR2 SVGAGI, per germline. The CDR3 nucleotides are TGTGCCAGCAGTCGTATTAACACTGAAGCTTTCTTT. Translation: CASSRINTEAFF.

A single count supports this clone. The gene calls are TRBV6-5 and TRBJ2-7, with 12 bases that match TRBD2. The CDR3 is 15 amino acids. Germline V lookup: CDR1 MNHEY, CDR2 SVGAGI. Trimming cost V 6 bases and J 4 bases; bases outside gene matches: 7. DNA for the CDR3: TGTGCCAGCAGAACTAAGACTAGCGGGGGTTACGAGCAGTACTTC. This encodes CASRTKTSGGYEQYF.

V and J are TRBV4-1 and TRBJ1-3, with D possibly TRBD1 on 5 matching bases. This CDR3 has 15 amino acids. CDR1 is MGHRA and CDR2 is YSYEKL in the germline V gene. V lost 0 bases to trimming and J lost 5 bases, with 11 bases between them. CDR3 nucleotide sequence: TGCGCCAGCAGCCAAGATCGGGCAGGGAGAAACACCATATATTTT. Translation gives CASSQDRAGRNTIYF.

J is TRBJ1-1 and V is TRBV19; 10 bases map to TRBD1. Per germline, CDR1 LNHDA and CDR2 SQIVND (reference sequence). J was trimmed by 6 bases and V by 3 bases; bases with no gene match: 13. The CDR3 is 17 amino acids. CDR3 protein: CASSIGIRDRGFAEAFF. CDR3 nucleotides: TGTGCCAGTAGTATTGGGATACGGGACAGGGGTTTCGCTGAAGCTTTCTTT.

The CDR3 loop reads CASSPDRGHEQYF. Written as DNA, the CDR3 is TGCGCCAGCAGCCCTGACAGGGGCCACGAGCAGTACTTC. The genes are TRBV5-1 and TRBJ2-7, with 8 positions matching TRBD1. The V segment lost 4 bases and the J segment 5 bases; nucleotides outside the gene matches: 5. The CDR3 has 13 amino acids. Germline V lookup: CDR1 SGHRS, CDR2 YFSETQ.

Notes on this clone: The sample contains more than one DNA sequence encoding this CDR3. The rearrangement uses TRBV7-9 and TRBJ1-1; perhaps TRBD1 as D (5 bases). The CDR3 consists of 16 residues. Germline assignment: CDR1 SEHNR and CDR2 FQNEAQ (reference sequence). Trimming removed 2 bases at V and 0 bases at J, with 13 bases between. The CDR3 loop is CASSLPRDSLNTEAFF. CDR3 coding DNA: TGTGCCAGCAGCTTACCTCGAGACAGTCTGAACACTGAAGCTTTCTTT.